The entry that follows covers one T cell receptor (beta chain) sequence. Its antigen is undetermined. TCR beta CDR3 region amplification was performed from RNA transcripts. Initially, a first-round RT-PCR of the TCR CDR3 employed the HTBI primer set. TCRdb itself ran the multiplex PCR reads through MiXCR, one entry per CDR3 protein. The profile shows about 290,000 distinct CDR3 sequences, approximately 14% of them singletons. This sample was taken from a study of T cells in Graves' hyperthyroidism and ophthalmopathy. Study details: It was at initial diagnosis, before any treatment, that peripheral blood was collected.

Overall study results and limits: The model foresaw ophthalmopathy a median roughly 6 months prior to onset.

J lost 13 bases, V lost 4 bases, and 9 bases had no gene match. This CDR3 has 12 amino acids. CDR1 and CDR2 (germline): SGHRS, YFSETQ. The material sequenced was blood. The V and J genes are TRBV5-1 and TRBJ2-5, with 8 bases identical to TRBD1. The clonotype originates from a woman between 40 and 50 years old with Graves' hyperthyroidism. The CDR3 DNA follows: TGCGCCAGCAGCCACGACAGGGGTAGATGGTACTTC. Encoded protein: CASSHDRGRWYF.